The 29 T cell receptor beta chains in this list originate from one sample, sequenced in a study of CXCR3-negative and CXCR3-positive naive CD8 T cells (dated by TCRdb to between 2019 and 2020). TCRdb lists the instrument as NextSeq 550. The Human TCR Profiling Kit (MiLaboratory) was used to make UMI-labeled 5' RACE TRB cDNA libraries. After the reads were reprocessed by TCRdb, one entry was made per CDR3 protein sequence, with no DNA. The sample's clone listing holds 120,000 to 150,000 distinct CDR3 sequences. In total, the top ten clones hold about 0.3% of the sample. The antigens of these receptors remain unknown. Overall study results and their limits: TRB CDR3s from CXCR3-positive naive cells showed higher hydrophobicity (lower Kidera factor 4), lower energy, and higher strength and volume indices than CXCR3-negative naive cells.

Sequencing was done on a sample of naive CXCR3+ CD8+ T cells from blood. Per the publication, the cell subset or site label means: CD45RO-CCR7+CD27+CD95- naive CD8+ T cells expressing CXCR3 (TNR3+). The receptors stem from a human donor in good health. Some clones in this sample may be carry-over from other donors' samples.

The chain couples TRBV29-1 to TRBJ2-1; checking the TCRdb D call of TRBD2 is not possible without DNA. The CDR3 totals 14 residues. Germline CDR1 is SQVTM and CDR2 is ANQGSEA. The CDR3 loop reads CSVEIAGGGNEQFF.

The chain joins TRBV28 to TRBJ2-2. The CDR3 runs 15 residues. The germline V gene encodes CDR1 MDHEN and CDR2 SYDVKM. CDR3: CASSLRIENTGELFF.

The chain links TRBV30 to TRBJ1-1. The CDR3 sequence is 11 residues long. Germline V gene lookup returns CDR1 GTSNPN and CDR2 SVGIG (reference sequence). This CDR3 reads CAWGNGVEAFF.

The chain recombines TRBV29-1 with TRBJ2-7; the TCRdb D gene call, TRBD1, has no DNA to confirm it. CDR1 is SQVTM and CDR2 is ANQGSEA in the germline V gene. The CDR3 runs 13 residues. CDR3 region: CSVRVGGPYEQYF.

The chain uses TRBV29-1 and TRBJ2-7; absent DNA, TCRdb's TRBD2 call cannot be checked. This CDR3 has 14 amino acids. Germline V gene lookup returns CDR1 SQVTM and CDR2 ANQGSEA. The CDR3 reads CSGRGLGEWDEQYF.

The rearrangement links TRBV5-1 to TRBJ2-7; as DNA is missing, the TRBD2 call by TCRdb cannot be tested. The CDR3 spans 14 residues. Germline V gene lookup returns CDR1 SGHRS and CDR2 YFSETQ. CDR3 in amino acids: CASSLASGVGEQYF.

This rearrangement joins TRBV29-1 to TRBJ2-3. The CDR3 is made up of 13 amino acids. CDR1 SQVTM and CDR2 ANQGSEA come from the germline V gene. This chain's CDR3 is CSVEDRWTDTQYF.

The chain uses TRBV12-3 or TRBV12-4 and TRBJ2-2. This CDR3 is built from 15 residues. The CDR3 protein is CASSFPQDYTGELFF.

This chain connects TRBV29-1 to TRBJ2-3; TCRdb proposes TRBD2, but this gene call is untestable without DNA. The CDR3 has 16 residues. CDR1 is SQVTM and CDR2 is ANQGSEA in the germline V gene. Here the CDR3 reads CSVNLASGDDTDTQYF.

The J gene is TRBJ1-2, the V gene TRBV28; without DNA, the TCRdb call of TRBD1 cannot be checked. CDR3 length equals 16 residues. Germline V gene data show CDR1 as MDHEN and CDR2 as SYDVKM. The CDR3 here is CASSLWGRTPNYGYTF.

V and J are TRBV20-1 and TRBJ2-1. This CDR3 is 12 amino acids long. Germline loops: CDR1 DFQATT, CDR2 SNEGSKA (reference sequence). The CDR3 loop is CSAPVFDNEQFF.

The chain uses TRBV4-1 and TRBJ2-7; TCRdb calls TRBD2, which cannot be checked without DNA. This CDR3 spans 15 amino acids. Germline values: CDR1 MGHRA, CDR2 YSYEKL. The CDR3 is CASSQAEGFSYEQYF.

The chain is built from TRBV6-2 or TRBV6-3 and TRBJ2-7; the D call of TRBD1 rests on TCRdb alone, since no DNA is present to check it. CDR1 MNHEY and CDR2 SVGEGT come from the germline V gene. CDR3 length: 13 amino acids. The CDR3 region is CASIYGGNYEQYF.

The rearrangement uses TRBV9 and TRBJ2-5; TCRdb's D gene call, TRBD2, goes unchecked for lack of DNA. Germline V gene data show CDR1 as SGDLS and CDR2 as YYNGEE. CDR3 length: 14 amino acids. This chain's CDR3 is CASSELAAQETQYF.

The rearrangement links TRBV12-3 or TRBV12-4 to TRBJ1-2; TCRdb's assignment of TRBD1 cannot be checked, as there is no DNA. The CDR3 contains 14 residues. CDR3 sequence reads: CASSFSTGDYGYTF.

The CDR3 loop reads CASSGGTGDSEQYF. V usage is TRBV9 and J usage is TRBJ2-7; TCRdb outputs TRBD1, but without DNA this stays unchecked. Germline V lookup: CDR1 SGDLS, CDR2 YYNGEE. The CDR3 totals 14 residues.

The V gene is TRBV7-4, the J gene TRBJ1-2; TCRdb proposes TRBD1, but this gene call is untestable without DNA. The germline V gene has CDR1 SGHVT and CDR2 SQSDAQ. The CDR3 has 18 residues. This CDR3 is CASRLQQRQSPQRGGYTF. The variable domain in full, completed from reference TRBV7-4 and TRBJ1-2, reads GAGVSQSPRYKVAKRGRDVALRCDSISGHVTLYWYRQTLGQGSEVLTYSQSDAQRDKSGRPSGRFSAERPERSVSTLKIQRTEQGDSAVYLCASRLQQRQSPQRGGYTFGSGTRLTVV.

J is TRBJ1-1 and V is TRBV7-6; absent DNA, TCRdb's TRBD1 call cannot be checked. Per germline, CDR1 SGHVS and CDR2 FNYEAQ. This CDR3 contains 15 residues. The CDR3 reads CASSLIQGAPTEAFF.

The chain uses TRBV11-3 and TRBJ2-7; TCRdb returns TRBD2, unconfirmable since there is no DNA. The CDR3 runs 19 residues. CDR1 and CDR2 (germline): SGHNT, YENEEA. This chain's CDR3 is CASSPYGDETSGAAYEQYF. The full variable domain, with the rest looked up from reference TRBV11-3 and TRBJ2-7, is EAGVVQSPRYKIIEKKQPVAFWCNPISGHNTLYWYLQNLGQGPELLIRYENEEAVDDSQLPKDRFSAERLKGVDSTLKIQPAELGDSAVYLCASSPYGDETSGAAYEQYFGPGTRLTVT.

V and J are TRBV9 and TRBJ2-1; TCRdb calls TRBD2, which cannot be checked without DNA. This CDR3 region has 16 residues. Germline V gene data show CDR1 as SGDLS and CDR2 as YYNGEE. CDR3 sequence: CASSRRTSGVANEQFF.

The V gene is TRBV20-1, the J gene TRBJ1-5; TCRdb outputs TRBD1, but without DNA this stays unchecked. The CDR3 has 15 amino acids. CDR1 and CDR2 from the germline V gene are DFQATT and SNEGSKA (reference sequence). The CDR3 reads CSASEEQGGNQPQHF.

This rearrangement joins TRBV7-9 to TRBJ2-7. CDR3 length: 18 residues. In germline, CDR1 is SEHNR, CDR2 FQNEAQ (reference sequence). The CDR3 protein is CASSLGVQLISLTYEQYF.

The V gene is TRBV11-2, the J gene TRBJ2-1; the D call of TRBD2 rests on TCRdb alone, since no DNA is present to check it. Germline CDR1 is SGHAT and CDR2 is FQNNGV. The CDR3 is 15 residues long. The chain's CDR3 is CASSLIRAGVGEQFF.

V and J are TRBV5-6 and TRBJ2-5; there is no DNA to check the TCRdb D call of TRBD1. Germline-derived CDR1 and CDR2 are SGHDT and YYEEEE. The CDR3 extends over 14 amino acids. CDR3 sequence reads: CASSITGFGETQYF. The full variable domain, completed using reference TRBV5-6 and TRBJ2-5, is DAGVTQSPTHLIKTRGQQVTLRCSPKSGHDTVSWYQQALGQGPQFIFQYYEEEERQRGNFPDRFSGHQFPNYSSELNVNALLLGDSALYLCASSITGFGETQYFGPGTRLLVL.

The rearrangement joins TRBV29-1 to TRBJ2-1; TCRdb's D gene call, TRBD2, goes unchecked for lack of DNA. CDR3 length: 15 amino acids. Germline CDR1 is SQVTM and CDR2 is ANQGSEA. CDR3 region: CSVLAVGERNNEQFF.

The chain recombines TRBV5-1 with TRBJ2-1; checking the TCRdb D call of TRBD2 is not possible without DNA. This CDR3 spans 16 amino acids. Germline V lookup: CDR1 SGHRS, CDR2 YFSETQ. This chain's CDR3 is CASSFTGLGAGNEQFF.

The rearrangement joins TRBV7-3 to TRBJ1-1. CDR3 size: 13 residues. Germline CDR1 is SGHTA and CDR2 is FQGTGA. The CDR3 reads CASSWSPNTEAFF.

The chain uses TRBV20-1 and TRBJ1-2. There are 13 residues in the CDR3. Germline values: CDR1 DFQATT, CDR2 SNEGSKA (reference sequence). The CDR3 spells CSAGRREDYGYTF.

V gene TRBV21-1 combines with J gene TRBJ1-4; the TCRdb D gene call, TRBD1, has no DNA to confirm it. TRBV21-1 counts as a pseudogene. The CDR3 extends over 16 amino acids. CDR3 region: CASSKIQAHPREKLFF.